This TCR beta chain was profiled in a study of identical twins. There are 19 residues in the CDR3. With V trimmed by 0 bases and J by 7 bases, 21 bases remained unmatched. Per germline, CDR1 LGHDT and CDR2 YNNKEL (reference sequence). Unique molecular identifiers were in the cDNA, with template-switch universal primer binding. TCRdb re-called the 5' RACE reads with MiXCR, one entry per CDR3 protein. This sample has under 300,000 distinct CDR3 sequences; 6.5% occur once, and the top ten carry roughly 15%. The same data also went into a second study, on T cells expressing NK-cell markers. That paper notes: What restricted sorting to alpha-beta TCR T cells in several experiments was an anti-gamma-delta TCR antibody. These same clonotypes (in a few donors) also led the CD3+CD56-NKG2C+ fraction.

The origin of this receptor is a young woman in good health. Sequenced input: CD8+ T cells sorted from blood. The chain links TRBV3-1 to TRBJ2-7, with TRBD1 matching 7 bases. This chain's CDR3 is CASSQDWPIGDSNSGEQYF. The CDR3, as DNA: TGTGCCAGCAGCCAAGACTGGCCAATAGGGGACAGTAATTCGGGAGAGCAGTACTTC.